A selection of T cell receptor beta chains follows, all from one sample in a study of blood T cell repertoires in COVID-19. TCRdb's table, derived via immunoSEQ multiplex PCR, lists solely in-frame clones and lacks some. The repertoire has approximately 210,000 clones, around 88% of them found once; the top ten carry approximately 15%. Sequencing input: PBMCs or T cells enriched from blood (not recorded which). The receptors here all came from a woman between 45 and 65 years old with acute COVID-19. Each CDR3 is given with its conserved first and last residue. The D gene is left open where the match is weak. Expanded clones are given a class, and other clones once, few, many or no size at all.

>TRBJ1-4|NA|NA|TRBV7-9
CASSPLERKLFF
TGTGCCAGCAGTCCCCTGGAGCGAAAACTGTTTTTT
>TRBJ2-7|TRBD2|NA|TRBV3-1/TRBV3-2
CASSQGTGLAGGEQYF
TGTGCCAGCAGCCAAGGGACGGGACTAGCGGGAGGCGAGCAGTACTTC
>TRBJ2-1|NA|NA|TRBV7-2
CASSLGGQTYNEQFF
TGTGCCAGCAGCTTAGGGGGACAAACCTACAATGAGCAGTTCTTC
>TRBJ2-5|TRBD2|once|TRBV5-1
CASRGSGGETQYF
TGCGCCAGCAGAGGGAGCGGGGGCGAGACCCAGTACTTC
>TRBJ1-3|NA|NA|TRBV27
CASRGGTSSGNTIYF
TGTGCCAGCAGGGGAGGGACGAGCTCTGGAAACACCATATATTTT
>TRBJ2-1|NA|NA|TRBV11-2
CASSHYRWEQFF
TGTGCCAGCAGCCACTATCGGTGGGAGCAGTTCTTC
>TRBJ2-7|TRBD2|NA|TRBV10-2
CASSSSGYEQYF
TGCGCCAGCAGCTCTAGCGGCTACGAGCAGTACTTC
>TRBJ1-2|NA|few|TRBV28
CASSPSSTRGRVYGYTF
TGTGCCAGCAGTCCTAGCAGTACCAGGGGCCGCGTCTATGGCTACACCTTC
>TRBJ1-2|NA|many|TRBV11-2
CASSLTGPRYGYTF
TGTGCCAGCAGTTTAACAGGGCCCCGCTATGGCTACACCTTC
>TRBJ2-3|NA|NA|TRBV6-4
CASRGDSTDTQYF
TGTGCCAGCAGGGGGGACTCCACAGATACGCAGTATTTT
>TRBJ2-1|TRBD2|NA|TRBV11-3
CASSPGTSGYNEQFF
TGTGCCAGCAGCCCCGGGACTAGCGGTTACAATGAGCAGTTCTTC
>TRBJ2-1|NA|NA|TRBV30
CAWPADLTGEQFF
TGTGCCTGGCCTGCTGACCTCACGGGGGAGCAGTTCTTC
>TRBJ1-3|NA|NA|TRBV5-4
CASSLGGTHPLYSGNTIYF
TGTGCCAGCAGCCTGGGCGGGACCCACCCCCTCTACTCTGGAAACACCATATATTTT
>TRBJ2-7|NA|NA|TRBV18
CASSPRTLTDSYEQYF
TGTGCCAGCTCACCACGGACCCTGACAGACTCCTACGAGCAGTACTTC
>TRBJ2-7|TRBD1|NA|TRBV27
CASSLSQGARYEQYF
TGTGCCAGCAGTTTATCTCAGGGGGCGCGGTACGAGCAGTACTTC
>TRBJ2-1|TRBD1|NA|TRBV27
CASTSPRTGNNEQFF
TGTGCCAGCACTTCACCCAGGACAGGGAACAATGAGCAGTTCTTC
>TRBJ1-6|NA|NA|TRBV28
CASSSPPGNSPLHF
TGTGCCAGCAGTTCCCCCCCCGGTAATTCACCCCTCCACTTT
>TRBJ1-2|NA|NA|TRBV7-2
CASSLDNNNYGYTF
TGTGCCAGCAGCTTGGACAACAATAACTATGGCTACACCTTC
>TRBJ2-7|NA|NA|TRBV7-2
CASSLNREMYEQYF
TGTGCCAGCAGCTTAAATCGGGAGATGTACGAGCAGTACTTC
>TRBJ2-7|TRBD2|many|TRBV27
CASSIRTRGDEQYF
TGTGCCAGCAGTATCCGGACTAGGGGCGACGAGCAGTACTTC
>TRBJ1-5|NA|NA|TRBV5-1
CASSLGADQPQHF
TGCGCCAGCAGCTTAGGGGCAGATCAGCCCCAGCATTTT
>TRBJ1-5|NA|NA|TRBV24-1
CATSASRGSNQPQHF
TGTGCCACCAGTGCAAGTAGGGGGAGCAATCAGCCCCAGCATTTT
>TRBJ2-7|NA|NA|TRBV28
CASNPDSPSSYEQYF
TGTGCCAGCAATCCCGACAGCCCTTCCTCCTACGAGCAGTACTTC
>TRBJ1-6|NA|NA|TRBV6-5
CASTRWSSYNSPLHF
TGTGCCAGCACGAGGTGGAGCTCCTATAATTCACCCCTCCACTTT
>TRBJ2-1|NA|few|TRBV5-1
CASSLDNNYNEQFF
TGCGCCAGCAGCTTGGACAATAACTACAATGAGCAGTTCTTC
>TRBJ1-3|NA|NA|TRBV7-9
CASSLSGNTIYF
TGTGCCAGCAGCCTGTCTGGAAACACCATATATTTT
>TRBJ1-3|NA|NA|TRBV4-1
CASSQEGRKISGNTIYF
TGCGCCAGCAGCCAAGAGGGCAGGAAGATCTCTGGAAACACCATATATTTT
>TRBJ2-1|NA|NA|TRBV3-1/TRBV3-2
CASSYHTLVPNEQFF
TGTGCCAGCAGCTATCATACGTTAGTCCCCAATGAGCAGTTCTTC
>TRBJ1-1|TRBD1|NA|TRBV5-1
CASNQDRVGPEAFF
TGCGCCAGCAACCAGGACAGGGTAGGCCCTGAAGCTTTCTTT
>TRBJ2-3|TRBD1|NA|TRBV5-8
CASSYRQGRTDTQYF
TGTGCCAGCAGCTACAGACAGGGGCGCACAGATACGCAGTATTTT